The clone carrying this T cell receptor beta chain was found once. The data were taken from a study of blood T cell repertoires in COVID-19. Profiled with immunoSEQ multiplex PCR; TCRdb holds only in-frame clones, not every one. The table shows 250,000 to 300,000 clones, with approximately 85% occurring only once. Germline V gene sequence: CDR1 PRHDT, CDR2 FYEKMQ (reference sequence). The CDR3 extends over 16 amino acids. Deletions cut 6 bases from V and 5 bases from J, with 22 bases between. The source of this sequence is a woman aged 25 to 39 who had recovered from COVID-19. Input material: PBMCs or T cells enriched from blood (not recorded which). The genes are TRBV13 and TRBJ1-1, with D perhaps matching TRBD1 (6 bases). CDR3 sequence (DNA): TGTGCCAGCAGGTTCGGATTCGGGATAGGGGGAACTGAAGCTTTCTTT. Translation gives CASRFGFGIGGTEAFF.